The clone carrying this T cell receptor beta chain was observed at least ten times. These data come from a study of T cells in Graves' hyperthyroidism and ophthalmopathy. With a duration under 2 months, the hyperthyroidism was newly diagnosed in patients aged 18 to 65. RNA transcripts were the template for amplifying TCR beta CDR3 regions. First-round RT-PCR targeting the TCR CDR3 was performed with the HTBI primer set. TCRdb reprocessed the multiplex PCR reads with MiXCR, giving one entry per CDR3 protein. The sample carries around 190,000 distinct CDR3 sequences, more than 15% recorded once. Looked up from germline, CDR1 is LNHDA and CDR2 is SQIVND (reference sequence). V was cut by 7 bases and J by 1 base, with 10 bases left in between. The length of the CDR3 is 13 residues.

The receptor comes from a woman aged 45-65 years with Graves' hyperthyroidism. The sequenced sample consisted of blood. This chain uses TRBV19 with TRBJ1-1, with unresolved D. CDR3 DNA sequence: TGTGCCAGTAAGGAAGGATGGAACACTGAAGCTTTCTTT. It translates to CASKEGWNTEAFF. Variable domain in full (rest from reference TRBV19 and TRBJ1-1): DGGITQSPKYLFRKEGQNVTLSCEQNLNHDAMYWYRQDPGQGLRLIYYSQIVNDFQKGDIAEGYSVSREKKESFPLTVTSAQKNPTAFYLCASKEGWNTEAFFGQGTRLTVV.